What follows is one T cell receptor (beta chain) and its context. The antigen remains undetermined. The sample comes from a study of Ad26.COV2.S vaccination and SARS-CoV-2 variants. Study as a whole: Once, or twice with 56 days between doses, Ad26.COV2.S was given intramuscularly.

This CDR3 spans 14 amino acids. V was cut by 7 bases and J by 1 base, with 14 bases left in between. Germline loops: CDR1 MNHEY, CDR2 SVGAGI. Overall study results and limits: After vaccination, substantial breadth of spike-specific CD8+ and CD4+ responses was reported.

Stated treatment: around 19 received Ad26.COV2.S at low or high dose, single or two shots; several received placebo; per-sample allocation not given. Vaccine and placebo recipients were sampled on day 63 after the first injection. Sequencing used immunoSEQ multiplex PCR; TCRdb keeps in-frame clones, though not all of them. The repertoire includes hundreds of thousands of clones, approximately 89% of them detected once, and about 3.1% sits in the top ten. The receptor's source is a person between 18 and 59 years old who received the Ad26.COV2.S COVID-19 vaccine or a placebo. This chain connects TRBV6-5 to TRBJ2-7; the D gene is possibly TRBD2 (6 bases). This specimen was peripheral blood, taken in a trial of Ad26.COV2.S vaccine versus placebo. CDR3 sequence: CASKIARGSYEQYF. Written as DNA, the CDR3 is TGTGCCAGCAAAATAGCACGGGGGTCCTACGAGCAGTACTTC.